A single sample gave rise to the 9 T cell receptor beta chains below, sequenced in a study of T cells after yellow fever vaccination. TCRdb re-called the 5' RACE reads with MiXCR, one entry per CDR3 protein. The table lists 340,000 or so distinct CDR3 sequences, approximately 13% of them singletons. Sample: CD4+ T cells sorted from PBMCs, taken 15 days after the yellow fever booster vaccination. These TCRs come from a man between 18 and 29 years old who received the YFV17D yellow fever vaccine.

This clonotype was seen a handful of times. The chain uses TRBV6-5 and TRBJ2-7; either TRBD1 or TRBD2 may supply D (5 bases each). The ends were cut back, 4 bases at V and 6 bases at J, with 13 bases in the middle. CDR3 length: 13 residues. Germline V CDR1 and CDR2: MNHEY, SVGAGI. Here the CDR3 DNA reads TGTGCCAGCAGTTCACCTACGGGGCCCGAGCAGTACTTC. Translated: CASSSPTGPEQYF.

This clonotype was seen only a few times. The rearrangement uses TRBV4-2 and TRBJ1-2; TRBD1 aligns across 7 bases. The CDR3 runs 16 residues. Germline V CDR1 and CDR2: LGHNA, YNFKEQ. With V trimmed by 1 base and J by 3 bases, 8 bases remained unmatched. In nucleotides, the CDR3 is TGTGCCAGCAGCCAAGCATCCTTAGACAGGGACTATGGCTACACCTTC. It yields the protein CASSQASLDRDYGYTF.

This clonotype was picked up a small number of times. The rearrangement joins TRBV15 to TRBJ1-2; D uncertain. Germline assignment: CDR1 LNHNV and CDR2 YYDKDF (reference sequence). Trimming pared 0 bases from V and 8 bases from J, leaving 19 bases between. The CDR3 spans 16 residues. The CDR3 bases are TGTGCCACCAGCAGAGAGGGAGCTCTCCCGGTACGAGGCTACACCTTC. This sequence encodes CATSREGALPVRGYTF.

Written as DNA, the CDR3 is TGTGCCAGCAGTATCGGACGGGGGAACACTGAAGCTTTCTTT. Protein product: CASSIGRGNTEAFF. The V gene is TRBV7-8, the J gene TRBJ1-1; D not resolved. The V and J ends lost 6 bases and 1 base respectively, with 12 bases between them. This CDR3 is built from 14 residues. From germline, CDR1 is SGHVS and CDR2 FQNEAQ. The entire variable domain, with the rest obtained from reference TRBV7-8 and TRBJ1-1, is as follows: GAGVSQSPRYKVAKRGQDVALRCDPISGHVSLFWYQQALGQGPEFLTYFQNEAQLDKSGLPSDRFFAERPEGSVSTLKIQRTQQEDSAVYLCASSIGRGNTEAFFGQGTRLTVV.

This clonotype was counted ten times or more. V gene TRBV11-2 combines with J gene TRBJ2-1; 7 bases are a match to TRBD1. J gave up 1 base and V 1 base, and 1 base lay outside the gene matches. This CDR3 has 15 residues. Germline V lookup: CDR1 SGHAT, CDR2 FQNNGV. The CDR3 here is CASSLVRGSYNEQFF. The CDR3 bases are TGTGCCAGCAGCTTAGTCAGGGGGTCCTACAATGAGCAGTTCTTC.

The gene calls are TRBV30 and TRBJ1-2; D is ambiguous. Per the germline V gene, CDR1 is GTSNPN and CDR2 is SVGIG (reference sequence). CDR3 length equals 15 residues. V dropped 1 base and J dropped 0 bases, with 12 bases sitting between them. The CDR3 nucleotides are TGTGCCTGGAGTGGGGGAATCGGACCTAACTATGGCTACACCTTC. This gives the protein CAWSGGIGPNYGYTF.

The chain joins TRBV9 to TRBJ2-1, with D maybe TRBD2 (6 bases). Trimming took off 7 bases at V and 4 bases at J, with 18 bases between the two ends. CDR1 and CDR2 (germline): SGDLS, YYNGEE. The CDR3 contains 15 residues. CDR3 residues: CASSGSPGVYNEQFF. CDR3 in DNA: TGTGCCAGCTCGGGATCTCCGGGGGTTTACAATGAGCAGTTCTTC.

In its sample, this clonotype was seen many times. This chain joins TRBV3-1 and TRBJ2-5; the match to TRBD2 covers 7 bases. This CDR3 region has 14 residues. V lost 4 bases to trimming and J lost 2 bases; unmatched junction nucleotides: 4. Germline CDR1 LGHDT, CDR2 YNNKEL (reference sequence). CDR3 loop: CASSLGAGQETQYF. CDR3 coding DNA: TGTGCCAGCAGCCTTGGAGCGGGGCAAGAGACCCAGTACTTC.

V gene TRBV4-1 combines with J gene TRBJ1-1; D not resolved. Germline CDR1 reads MGHRA; CDR2 reads YSYEKL. The CDR3 consists of 14 residues. The V end was cut by 1 base, the J end by 0 bases, with 6 bases between. The CDR3 sequence: CASSQVLLNTEAFF. The CDR3 region has the DNA TGCGCCAGCAGCCAAGTTCTGTTGAACACTGAAGCTTTCTTT.